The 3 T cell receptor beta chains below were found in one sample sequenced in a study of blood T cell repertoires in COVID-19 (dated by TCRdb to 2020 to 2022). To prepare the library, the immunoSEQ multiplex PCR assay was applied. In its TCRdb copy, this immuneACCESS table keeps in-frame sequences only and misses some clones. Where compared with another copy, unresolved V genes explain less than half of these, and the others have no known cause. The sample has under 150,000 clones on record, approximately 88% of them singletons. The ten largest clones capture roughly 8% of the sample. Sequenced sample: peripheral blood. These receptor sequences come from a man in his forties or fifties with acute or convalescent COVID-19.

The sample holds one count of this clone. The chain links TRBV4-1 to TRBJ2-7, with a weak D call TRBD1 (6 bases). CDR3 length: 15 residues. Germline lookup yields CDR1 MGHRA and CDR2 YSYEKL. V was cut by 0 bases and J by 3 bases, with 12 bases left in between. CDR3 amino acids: CASSQDMTGYYEQYF. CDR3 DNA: TGCGCCAGCAGCCAAGATATGACAGGCTACTACGAGCAGTACTTC.

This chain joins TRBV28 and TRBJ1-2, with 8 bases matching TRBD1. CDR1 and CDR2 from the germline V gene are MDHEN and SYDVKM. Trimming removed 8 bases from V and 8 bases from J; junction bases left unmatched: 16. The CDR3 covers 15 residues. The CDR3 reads CASHPGAGGAFGYTF. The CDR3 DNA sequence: TGTGCCAGCCACCCCGGGGCAGGGGGCGCTTTCGGCTACACCTTC.

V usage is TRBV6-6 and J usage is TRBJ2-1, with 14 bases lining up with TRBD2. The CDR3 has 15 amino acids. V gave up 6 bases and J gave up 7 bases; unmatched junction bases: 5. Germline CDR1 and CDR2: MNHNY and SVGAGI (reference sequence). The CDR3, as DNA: TGTGCCAGCAGAATGGGGACTAGCGGGAGTAATGAGCAGTTCTTC. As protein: CASRMGTSGSNEQFF.